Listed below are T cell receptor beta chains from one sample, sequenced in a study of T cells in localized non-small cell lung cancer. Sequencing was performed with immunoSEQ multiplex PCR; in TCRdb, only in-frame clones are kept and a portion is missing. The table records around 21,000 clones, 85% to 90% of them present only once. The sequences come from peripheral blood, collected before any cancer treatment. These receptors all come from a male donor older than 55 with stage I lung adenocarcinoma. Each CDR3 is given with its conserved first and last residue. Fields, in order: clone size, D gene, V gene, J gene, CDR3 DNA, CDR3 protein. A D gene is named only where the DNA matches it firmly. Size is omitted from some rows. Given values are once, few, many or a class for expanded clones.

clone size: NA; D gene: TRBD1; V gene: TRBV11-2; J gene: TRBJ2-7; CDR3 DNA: TGTGCCAGCACCCCGGTTAGGACAGGGTCCCCGACCTCCTACGAGCAGTACTTC; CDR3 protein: CASTPVRTGSPTSYEQYF
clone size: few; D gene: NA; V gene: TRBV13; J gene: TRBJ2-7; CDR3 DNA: TGTGCCAGCAGACCCGGACGGATTTACGAGCAGTACTTC; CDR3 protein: CASRPGRIYEQYF
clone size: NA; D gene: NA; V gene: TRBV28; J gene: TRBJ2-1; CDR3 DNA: TGTGCCAGCAGTTTATACGGCGGGAAAAACAATGAGCAGTTCTTC; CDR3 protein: CASSLYGGKNNEQFF
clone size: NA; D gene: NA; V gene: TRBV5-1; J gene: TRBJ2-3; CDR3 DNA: TGCGCCAGCAGCACGACCGGGGGATTCGTAAATACGCAGTATTTT; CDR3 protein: CASSTTGGFVNTQYF
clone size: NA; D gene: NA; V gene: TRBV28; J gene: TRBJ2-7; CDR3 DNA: TGTGCCAGCAGTCTCGGGACATTCTACGAGCAGTACTTC; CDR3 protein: CASSLGTFYEQYF
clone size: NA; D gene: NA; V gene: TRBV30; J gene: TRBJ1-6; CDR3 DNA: TGTGCCTGGAGCTTGGCTGGACTTTATAATTCACCCCTCCACTTT; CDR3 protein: CAWSLAGLYNSPLHF
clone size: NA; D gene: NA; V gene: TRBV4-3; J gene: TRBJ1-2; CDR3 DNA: TGCGCCAGCAGCCAAGCCCCTGGAGCAGGGTTCGGCTATGGCTACACCTTC; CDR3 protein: CASSQAPGAGFGYGYTF
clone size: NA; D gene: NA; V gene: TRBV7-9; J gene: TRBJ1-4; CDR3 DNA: TGTGCCAGCAGCTTTTTAGGGCAGGGTAATGAAAAACTGTTTTTT; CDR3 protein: CASSFLGQGNEKLFF
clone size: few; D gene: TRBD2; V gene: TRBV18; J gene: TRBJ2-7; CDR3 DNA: TGTGCCAGCTCACCCGAAGGACTAGCGGGAGATAACGAGCAGTACTTC; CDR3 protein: CASSPEGLAGDNEQYF
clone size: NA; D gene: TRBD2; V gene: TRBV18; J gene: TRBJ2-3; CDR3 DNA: TGTGCCAGCTCACTAGCGGGAGATAGAGATACGCAGTATTTT; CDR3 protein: CASSLAGDRDTQYF
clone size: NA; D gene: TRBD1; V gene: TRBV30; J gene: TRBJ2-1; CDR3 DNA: TGTGCCTGGTCCGGGACAGGGGTGGTCAATGAGCAGTTCTTC; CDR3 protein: CAWSGTGVVNEQFF
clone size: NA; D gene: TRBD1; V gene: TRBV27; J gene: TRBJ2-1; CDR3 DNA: TGTGCCAGCAGTCCCTGGACAGGGGGCTACAATGAGCAGTTCTTC; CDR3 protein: CASSPWTGGYNEQFF
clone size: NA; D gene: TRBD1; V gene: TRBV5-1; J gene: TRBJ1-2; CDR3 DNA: TGCGCCAGCAGCCCGGGGCGACAGGGTGGCAGGAGGAACTATGGCTACACCTTC; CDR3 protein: CASSPGRQGGRRNYGYTF
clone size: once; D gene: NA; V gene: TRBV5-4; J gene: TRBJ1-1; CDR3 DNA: TGTGCCAGCAGCACTGACACGAGCATGAACACTGAAGCTTTCTTT; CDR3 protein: CASSTDTSMNTEAFF
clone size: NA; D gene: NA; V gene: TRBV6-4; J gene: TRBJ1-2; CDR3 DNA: TGTGCCAGCAGTGACACACCACAGGGACTTGGTGGCTACACCTTC; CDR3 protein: CASSDTPQGLGGYTF
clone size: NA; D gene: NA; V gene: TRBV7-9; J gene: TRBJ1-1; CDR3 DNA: TGTGCCAGCAGCTTAGTCGAGGGGGCTGAAGCTTTCTTT; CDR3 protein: CASSLVEGAEAFF
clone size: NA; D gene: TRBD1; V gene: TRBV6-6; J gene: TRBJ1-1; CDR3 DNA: TGTGCCACCCCGAGGACAGGGGGCTTAGGAGTCACTGAAGCTTTCTTT; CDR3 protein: CATPRTGGLGVTEAFF
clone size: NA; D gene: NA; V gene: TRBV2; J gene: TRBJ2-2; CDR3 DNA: TGTGCCAGCAGAGGGGGACCCACCGGGGAGCTGTTTTTT; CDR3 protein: CASRGGPTGELFF